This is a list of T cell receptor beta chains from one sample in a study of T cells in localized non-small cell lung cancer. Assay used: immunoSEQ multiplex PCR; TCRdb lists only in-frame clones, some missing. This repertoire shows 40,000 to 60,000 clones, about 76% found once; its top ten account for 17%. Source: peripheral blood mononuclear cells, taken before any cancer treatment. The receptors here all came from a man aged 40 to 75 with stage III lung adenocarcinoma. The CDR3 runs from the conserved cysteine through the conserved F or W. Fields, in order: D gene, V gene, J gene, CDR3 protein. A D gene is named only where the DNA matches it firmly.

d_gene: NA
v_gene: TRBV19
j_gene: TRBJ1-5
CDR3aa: CASSLGRDQPQHF

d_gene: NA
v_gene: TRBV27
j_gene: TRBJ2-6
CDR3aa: CASSQSSGANVLTF

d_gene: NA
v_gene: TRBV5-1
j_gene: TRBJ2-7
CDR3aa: CASSYGLAEQYF

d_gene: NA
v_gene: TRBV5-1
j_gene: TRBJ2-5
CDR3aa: CASSTGQAPGRETQYF

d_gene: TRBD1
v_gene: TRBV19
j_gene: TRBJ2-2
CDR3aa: CASTRQGRSNTGELFF

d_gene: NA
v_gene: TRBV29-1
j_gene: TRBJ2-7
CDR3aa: CSVEVGRGAEQYF

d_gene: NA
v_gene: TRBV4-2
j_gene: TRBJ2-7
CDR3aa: CASSQDLGTSYEQYF

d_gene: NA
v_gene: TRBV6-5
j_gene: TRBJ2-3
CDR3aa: CASSYSERTTDTQYF

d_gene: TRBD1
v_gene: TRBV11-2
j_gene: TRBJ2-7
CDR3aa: CASSQIGTGRYEQYF

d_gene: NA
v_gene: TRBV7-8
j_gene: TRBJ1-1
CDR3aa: CASSLVGGGAVNTEAFF

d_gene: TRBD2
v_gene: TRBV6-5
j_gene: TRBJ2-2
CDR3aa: CASSYSAGGTGELFF

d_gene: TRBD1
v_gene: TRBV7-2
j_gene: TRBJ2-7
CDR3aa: CASSPRDGTGYEQYF

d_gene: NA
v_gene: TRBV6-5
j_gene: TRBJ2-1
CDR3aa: CASSSKGGSYNEQFF

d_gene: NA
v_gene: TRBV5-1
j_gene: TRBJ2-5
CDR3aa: CASSPSIQLKETQYF

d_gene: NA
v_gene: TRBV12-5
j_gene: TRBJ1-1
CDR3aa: CASGLEEGTEAFF

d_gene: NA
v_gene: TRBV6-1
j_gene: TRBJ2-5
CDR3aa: CASSAGDDNHWGETQYF

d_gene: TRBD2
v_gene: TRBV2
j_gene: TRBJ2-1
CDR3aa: CASKERGGDEQFF

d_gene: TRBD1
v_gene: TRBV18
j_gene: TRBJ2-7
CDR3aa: CASSPGTGGEQYF

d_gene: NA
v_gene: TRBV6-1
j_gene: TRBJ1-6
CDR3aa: CASSEDRTDNSPLHF

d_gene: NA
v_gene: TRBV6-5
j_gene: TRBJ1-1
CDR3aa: CASSYMRGTEAFF

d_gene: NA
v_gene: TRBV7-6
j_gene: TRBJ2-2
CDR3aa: CASNLGDFGELFF

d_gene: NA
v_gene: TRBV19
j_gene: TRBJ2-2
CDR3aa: CASSIVKGAGLFF

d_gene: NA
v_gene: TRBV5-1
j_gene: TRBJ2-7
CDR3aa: CASSLDSPAYEQYF

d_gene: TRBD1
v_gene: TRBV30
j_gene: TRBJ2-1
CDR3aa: CAWSDFGQGKNEQFF

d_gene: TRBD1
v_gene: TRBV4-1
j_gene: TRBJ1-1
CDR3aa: CASSQSLDRATEAFF

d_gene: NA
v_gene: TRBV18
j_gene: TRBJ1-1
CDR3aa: CASSPPSRQNTEAFF

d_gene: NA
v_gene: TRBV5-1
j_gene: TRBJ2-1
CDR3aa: CASSPGTGARYNEQFF

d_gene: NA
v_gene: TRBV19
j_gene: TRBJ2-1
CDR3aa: CASTWGGAENEQFF

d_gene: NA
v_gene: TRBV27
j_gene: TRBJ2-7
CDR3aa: CASSSPSAWDYEQYF

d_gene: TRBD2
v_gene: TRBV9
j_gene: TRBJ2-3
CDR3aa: CASSARRAGVTDTQYF

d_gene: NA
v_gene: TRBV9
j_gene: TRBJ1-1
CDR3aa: CASSVGSSNTEAFF

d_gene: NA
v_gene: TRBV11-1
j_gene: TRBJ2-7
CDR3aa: CASSLEAEGPPYEQYF

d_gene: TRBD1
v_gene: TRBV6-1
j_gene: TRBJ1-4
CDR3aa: CASSEHRGEEKLFF

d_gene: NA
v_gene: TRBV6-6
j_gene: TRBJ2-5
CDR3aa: CASSYYGGRETQYF

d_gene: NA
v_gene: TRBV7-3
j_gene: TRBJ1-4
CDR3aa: CASSLGIGSLEELFF

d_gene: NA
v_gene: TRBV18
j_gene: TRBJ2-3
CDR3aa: CASSQPGPSTDTQYF

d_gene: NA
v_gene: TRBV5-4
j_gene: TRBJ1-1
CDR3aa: CASSFHRTEAFF

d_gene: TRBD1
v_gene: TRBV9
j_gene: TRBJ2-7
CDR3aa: CASSVGDRTYEQYF

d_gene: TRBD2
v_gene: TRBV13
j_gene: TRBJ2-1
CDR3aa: CASSNQGTSAYNEQFF

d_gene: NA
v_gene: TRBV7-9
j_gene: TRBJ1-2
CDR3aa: CASSLLGQTIYGYTF

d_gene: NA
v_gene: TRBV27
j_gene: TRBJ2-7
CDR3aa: CASRLTVNSYEQYF

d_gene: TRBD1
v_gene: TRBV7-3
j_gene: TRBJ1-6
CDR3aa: CASSLTAVGTGGSPLHF

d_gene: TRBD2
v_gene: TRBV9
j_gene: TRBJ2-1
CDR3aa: CASSPRLAGGLGLFF

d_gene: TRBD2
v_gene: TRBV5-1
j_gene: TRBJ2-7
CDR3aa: CASRRTGGSYEQYF

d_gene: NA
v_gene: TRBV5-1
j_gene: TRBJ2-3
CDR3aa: CASSSKTLGMTDTQYF

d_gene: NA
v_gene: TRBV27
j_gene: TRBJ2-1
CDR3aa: CASSHRENEQFF

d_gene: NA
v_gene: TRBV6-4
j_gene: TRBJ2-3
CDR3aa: CASSEEGGTDTQYF

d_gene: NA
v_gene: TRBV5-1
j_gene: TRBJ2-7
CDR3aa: CASSLNRSADEQYF

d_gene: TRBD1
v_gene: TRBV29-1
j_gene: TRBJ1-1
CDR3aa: CSVQTGGTEAFF

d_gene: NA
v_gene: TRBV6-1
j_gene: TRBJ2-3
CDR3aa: CASRLRQADTQYF

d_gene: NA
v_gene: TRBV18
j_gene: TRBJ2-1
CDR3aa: CASSPQGGSYNEQFF

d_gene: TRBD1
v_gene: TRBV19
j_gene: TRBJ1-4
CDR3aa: CASSQDRGTKKLFF

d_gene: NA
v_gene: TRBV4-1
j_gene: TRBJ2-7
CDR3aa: CASSQESGTYEQYF

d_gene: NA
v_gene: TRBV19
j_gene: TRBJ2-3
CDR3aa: CASSIGILTDTQYF

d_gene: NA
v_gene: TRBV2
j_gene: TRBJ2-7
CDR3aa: CASSEPESYAEQYF

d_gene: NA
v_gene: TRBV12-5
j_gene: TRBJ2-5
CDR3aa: CASGLWGVGETQYF